This TCR beta chain was observed in a study of blood T cell repertoires in COVID-19. Background on the study: Spain, Italy and the United States supplied samples that represented acute and convalescent COVID-19. Sample material is recorded as cDNA or gDNA derived from T cells, B-cell-depleted T cells, or PBMCs.

Authors' analysis steps: Nucleated cell number was recorded as an estimate derived from reference gene primer amplification. Repertoires were generated with immunoSEQ multiplex PCR, while TCRdb's copy carries only in-frame clones and drops some. The V and J calls and clone size are taken from that table; D and trimming were inferred from the DNA. The table lists roughly 70,000 clones, 90% of them singletons. Trimming shortened V by 7 bases and J by 6 bases, and 13 bases separated the two germline ends. The germline V gene encodes CDR1 SNHLY and CDR2 FYNNEI. The CDR3 length is 13 residues. During active infection, Seattle patients enrolled and were then monitored through disease.

Source material: peripheral blood. The source of this sequence is a man between 45 and 60 years old with COVID-19, enrolled during active disease. The V gene is TRBV2, the J gene TRBJ2-1; D gene ambiguous. The CDR3 coding sequence is TGTGCCAGCACGCCGGGTGTGGGCAATGAGCAGTTCTTC. Its translation: CASTPGVGNEQFF. The full variable domain, rest sourced from reference TRBV2 and TRBJ2-1, is EPEVTQTPSHQVTQMGQEVILRCVPISNHLYFYWYRQILGQKVEFLVSFYNNEISEKSEIFDDQFSVERPDGSNFTLKIRSTKLEDSAMYFCASTPGVGNEQFFGPGTRLTVL.